Sequencing of this T cell receptor (beta chain) was carried out in a study of blood T cell repertoires in COVID-19 (dated by TCRdb to about 2020). For the wider study: Samples from collaborators originated in the United States, Italy and Spain and spanned both the acute and convalescent phases of COVID-19. The prospective study material was composed of cDNA or gDNA derived from T cells, B-cell-depleted T cells, or PBMCs. The dataset comprised deeply sampled blood TCRbeta repertoires from subjects exposed to, actively infected with, or recovered from COVID-19. A freely available public database, intended as a resource for researchers studying the immune response to SARS-CoV-2, is where the repertoires were released. The samples were drawn from two sources: the first 160 participants of the ongoing ImmuneRACE study, and 1,000 to 1,500 subjects contributed by 6 global collaborators. The sample metadata nearly always contained a de-identified subject ID, COVID-19 status, age in years and sex. Where available, HLA class I and class II types were taken from metadata supplied by the sample provider and were not determined by assay-based typing. What the work shows at the level of the full study, not this receptor alone: How much clinical and demographic metadata was included differed by source and by participant, and the metadata was provided uncurated.

TCRbeta CDR3 regions were amplified from genomic DNA using the immunoSEQ Assay, a bias-controlled multiplex PCR. As for the original processing: The number of nucleated cells in each sample was estimated by amplification of reference gene primers within the assay. To quantify the absolute abundance of each unique TCRbeta CDR3 rearrangement, sequence reads were collapsed and filtered. For each sample, productive Simpson clonality was calculated as the square root of Simpson's diversity index over productive rearrangements. Sourced from immuneACCESS, this table was stored by TCRdb with only in-frame sequences that have V and J called. A share of the clones is absent; for the studies checked, an unresolved V gene accounts for under half, and the remainder has no known explanation. V, J and clone size are taken as reported in that table, and D and trimming were inferred from the DNA itself. The sample profile shows roughly 440,000 clones; approximately 88% of them were found once. The ten top clones hold around 12% of the sample.

At one collaborating source in Seattle, patients were enrolled during active infection and were followed longitudinally through the course of disease. The collaborating institutions used their own protocols to collect whole blood in K2EDTA tubes. Collaborator samples were shipped for TCRbeta analysis as frozen whole blood, isolated PBMCs, or DNA extracted from either sample type. In the case of this clone: It has no known antigen specificity. No much larger clone is present one base from it, and per-base qualities are unavailable. Other nucleotide sequences in the sample specify the same CDR3.

Material: peripheral blood. The TCR comes from a woman between 50 and 59 years old with COVID-19, enrolled during active disease.

The nucleotide sequence is TGTGCCAGCAGAGGGGGGGGCGGAGATACGCAGTATTTT. Its coded protein is CASRGGGGDTQYF. In this chain, TRBV7-2 is recombined with TRBJ2-3; TRBD2 is possibly the D segment (7 matching bases). There are 13 amino acids in the CDR3, from cysteine to phenylalanine inclusive. The retained sequence is limited to the CDR3, 39 bases, with the frame set at the first base. As encoded in the germline V gene, CDR1 is SGHTA while CDR2 is FQGNSA. Trimming costs V 6 bases and J 5 bases, and their ends lie 12 bases apart. Reference TRBV7-2 and TRBJ2-3 proteins supply the regions before and after the CDR3; the full variable domain is: GAGVSQSPSNKVTEKGKDVELRCDPISGHTALYWYRQSLGQGLEFLIYFQGNSAPDKSGLPSDRFSAERTGGSVSTLTIQRTQQEDSAVYLCASRGGGGDTQYFGPGTRLTVL.